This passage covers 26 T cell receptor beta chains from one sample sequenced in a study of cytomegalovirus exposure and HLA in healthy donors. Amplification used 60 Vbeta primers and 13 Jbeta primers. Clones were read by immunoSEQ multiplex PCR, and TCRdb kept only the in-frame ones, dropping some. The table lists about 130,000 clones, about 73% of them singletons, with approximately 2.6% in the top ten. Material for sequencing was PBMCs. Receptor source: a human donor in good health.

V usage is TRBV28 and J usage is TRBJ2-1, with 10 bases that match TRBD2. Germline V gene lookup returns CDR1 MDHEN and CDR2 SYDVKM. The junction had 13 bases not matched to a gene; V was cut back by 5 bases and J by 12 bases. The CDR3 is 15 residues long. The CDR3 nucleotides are TGTGCCAGCAGTCCACAACTAGCGGGAAGATTGTGGCAGTTCTTC. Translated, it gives CASSPQLAGRLWQFF.

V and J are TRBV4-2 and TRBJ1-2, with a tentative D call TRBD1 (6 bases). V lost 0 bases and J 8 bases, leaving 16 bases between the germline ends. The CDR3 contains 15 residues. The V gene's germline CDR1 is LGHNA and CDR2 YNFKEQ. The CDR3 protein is CASSQEGGQSEGYTF. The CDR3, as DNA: TGTGCCAGCAGCCAAGAGGGGGGGCAATCTGAAGGCTACACCTTC.

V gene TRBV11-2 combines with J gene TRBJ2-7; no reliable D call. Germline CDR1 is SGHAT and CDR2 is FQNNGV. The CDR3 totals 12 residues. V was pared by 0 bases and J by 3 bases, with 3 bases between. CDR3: CASSLDIYEQYF. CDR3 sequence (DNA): TGTGCCAGCAGCTTAGATATCTACGAGCAGTACTTC.

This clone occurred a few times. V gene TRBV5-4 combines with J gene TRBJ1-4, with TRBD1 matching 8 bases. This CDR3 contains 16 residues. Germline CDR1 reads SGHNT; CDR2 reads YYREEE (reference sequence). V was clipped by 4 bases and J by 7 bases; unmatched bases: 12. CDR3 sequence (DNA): TGTGCCAGCAGCCCCGCCAACAGGGGGAGGACTGAAAAACTGTTTTTT. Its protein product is CASSPANRGRTEKLFF.

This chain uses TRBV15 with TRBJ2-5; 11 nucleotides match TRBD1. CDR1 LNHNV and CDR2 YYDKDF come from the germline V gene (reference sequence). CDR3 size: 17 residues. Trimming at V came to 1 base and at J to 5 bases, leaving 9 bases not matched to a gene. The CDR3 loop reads CATSRGTGGASYETQYF. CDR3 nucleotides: TGTGCCACCAGCAGAGGGACAGGGGGCGCCTCGTATGAGACCCAGTACTTC.

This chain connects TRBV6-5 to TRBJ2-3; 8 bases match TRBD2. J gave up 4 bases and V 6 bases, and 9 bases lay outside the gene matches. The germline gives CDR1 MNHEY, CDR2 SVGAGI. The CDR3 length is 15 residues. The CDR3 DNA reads TGTGCCAGCAGGGAAAGCGGGGGTGGCGCAGATACGCAGTATTTT. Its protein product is CASRESGGGADTQYF.

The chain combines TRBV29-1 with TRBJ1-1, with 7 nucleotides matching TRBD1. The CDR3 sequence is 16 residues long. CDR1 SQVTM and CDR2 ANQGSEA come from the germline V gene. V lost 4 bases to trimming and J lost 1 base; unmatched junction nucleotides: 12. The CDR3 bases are TGCAGCGTTGGCGGGGCCATGGGACAGCAGAACACTGAAGCTTTCTTT. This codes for CSVGGAMGQQNTEAFF.

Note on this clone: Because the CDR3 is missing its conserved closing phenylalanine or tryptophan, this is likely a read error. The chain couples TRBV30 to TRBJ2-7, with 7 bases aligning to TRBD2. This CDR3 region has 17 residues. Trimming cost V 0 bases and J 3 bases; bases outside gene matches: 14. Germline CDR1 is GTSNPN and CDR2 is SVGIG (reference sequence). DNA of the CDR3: TGTGCCTGGAGTGTCCCCGGGGGGAACATTGGGGACTACGAGCAGTACTCC. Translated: CAWSVPGGNIGDYEQYS.

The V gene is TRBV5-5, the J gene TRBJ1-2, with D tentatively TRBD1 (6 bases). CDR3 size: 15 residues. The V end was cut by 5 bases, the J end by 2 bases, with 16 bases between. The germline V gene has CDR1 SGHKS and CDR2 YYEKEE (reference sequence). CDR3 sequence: CASSREGRGNYGYTF. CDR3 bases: TGTGCCAGCAGTCGCGAGGGCAGGGGAAACTATGGCTACACCTTC.

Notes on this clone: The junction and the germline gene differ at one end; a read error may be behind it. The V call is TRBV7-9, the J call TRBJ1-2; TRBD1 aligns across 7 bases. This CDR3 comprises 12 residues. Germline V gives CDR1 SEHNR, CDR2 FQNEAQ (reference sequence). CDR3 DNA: TGTTCCAGCAACACAGGGGATTATGGCTACACCTTC. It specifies CSSNTGDYGYTF.

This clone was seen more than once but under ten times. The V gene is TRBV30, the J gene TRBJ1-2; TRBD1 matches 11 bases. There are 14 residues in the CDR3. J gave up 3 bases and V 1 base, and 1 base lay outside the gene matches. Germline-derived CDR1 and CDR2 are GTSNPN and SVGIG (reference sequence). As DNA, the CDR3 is TGTGCCTGGAGTGGGACAGGGGGCTACTATGGCTACACCTTC. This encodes CAWSGTGGYYGYTF.

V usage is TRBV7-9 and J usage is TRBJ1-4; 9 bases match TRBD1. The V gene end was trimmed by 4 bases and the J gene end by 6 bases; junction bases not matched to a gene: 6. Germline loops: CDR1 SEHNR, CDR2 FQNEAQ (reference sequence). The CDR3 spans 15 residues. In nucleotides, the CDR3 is TGTGCCAGCAGCTCTACAGGGGGCGCGGATGAAAAACTGTTTTTT. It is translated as CASSSTGGADEKLFF.

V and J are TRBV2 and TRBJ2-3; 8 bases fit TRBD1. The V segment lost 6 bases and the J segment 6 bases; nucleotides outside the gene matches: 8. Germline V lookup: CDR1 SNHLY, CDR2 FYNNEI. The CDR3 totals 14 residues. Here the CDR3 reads CASSRQGLMDTQYF. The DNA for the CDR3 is TGTGCCAGCAGCCGACAGGGGTTGATGGATACGCAGTATTTT.

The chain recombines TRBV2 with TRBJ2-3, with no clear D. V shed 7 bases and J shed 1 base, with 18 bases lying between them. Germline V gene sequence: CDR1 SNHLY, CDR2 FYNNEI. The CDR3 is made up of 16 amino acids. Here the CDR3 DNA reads TGTGCCAGCACACCAGGTATCGGATTTCGCACAGATACGCAGTATTTT. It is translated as CASTPGIGFRTDTQYF.

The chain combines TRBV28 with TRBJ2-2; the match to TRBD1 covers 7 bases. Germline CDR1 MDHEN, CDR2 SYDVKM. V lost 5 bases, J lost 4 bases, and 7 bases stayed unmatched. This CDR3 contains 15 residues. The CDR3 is CASSPPTGRTGELFF. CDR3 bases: TGTGCCAGCAGTCCGCCGACAGGGCGCACCGGGGAGCTGTTTTTT.

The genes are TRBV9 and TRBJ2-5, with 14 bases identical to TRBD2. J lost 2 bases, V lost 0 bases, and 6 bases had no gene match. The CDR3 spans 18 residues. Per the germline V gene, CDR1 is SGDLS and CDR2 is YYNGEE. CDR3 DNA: TGTGCCAGCAGCGTAGGGGGACTAGCGGGGGCCCAACAAGAGACCCAGTACTTC. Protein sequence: CASSVGGLAGAQQETQYF.

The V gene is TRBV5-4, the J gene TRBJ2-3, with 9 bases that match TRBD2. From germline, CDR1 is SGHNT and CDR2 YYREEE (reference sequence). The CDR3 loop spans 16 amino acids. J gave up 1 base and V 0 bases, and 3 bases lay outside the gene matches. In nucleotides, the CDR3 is TGTGCCAGCAGCTTGGTTCGGACTAGCGGCACAGATACGCAGTATTTT. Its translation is CASSLVRTSGTDTQYF. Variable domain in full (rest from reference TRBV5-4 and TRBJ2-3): ETGVTQSPTHLIKTRGQQVTLRCSSQSGHNTVSWYQQALGQGPQFIFQYYREEENGRGNFPPRFSGLQFPNYSSELNVNALELDDSALYLCASSLVRTSGTDTQYFGPGTRLTVL.

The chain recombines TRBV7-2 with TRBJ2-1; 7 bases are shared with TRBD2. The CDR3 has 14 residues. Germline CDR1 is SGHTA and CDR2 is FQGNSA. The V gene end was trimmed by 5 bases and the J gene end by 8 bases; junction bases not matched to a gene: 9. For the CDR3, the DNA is TGTGCCAGCAGCCCGATCGGGGGGATGGATGAGCAGTTCTTC. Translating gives CASSPIGGMDEQFF.

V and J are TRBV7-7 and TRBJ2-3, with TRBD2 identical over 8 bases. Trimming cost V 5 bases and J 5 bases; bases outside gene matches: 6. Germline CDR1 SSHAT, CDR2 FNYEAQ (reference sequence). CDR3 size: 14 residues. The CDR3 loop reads CASSPPGGIDTQYF. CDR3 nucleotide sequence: TGTGCCAGCAGCCCCCCGGGAGGGATAGATACGCAGTATTTT.

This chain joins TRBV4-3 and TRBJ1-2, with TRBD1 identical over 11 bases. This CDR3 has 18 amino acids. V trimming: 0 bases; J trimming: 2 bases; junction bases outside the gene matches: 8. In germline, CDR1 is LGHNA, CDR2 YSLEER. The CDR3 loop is CASSQEAGTGGDNYGYTF. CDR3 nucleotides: TGCGCCAGCAGCCAAGAAGCGGGGACAGGGGGTGACAACTATGGCTACACCTTC.

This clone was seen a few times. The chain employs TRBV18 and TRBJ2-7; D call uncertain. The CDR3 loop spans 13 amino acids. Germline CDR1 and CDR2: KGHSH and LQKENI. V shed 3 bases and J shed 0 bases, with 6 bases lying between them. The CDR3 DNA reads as TGTGCCAGCTCACCCCCCGGCTCCTACGAGCAGTACTTC. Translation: CASSPPGSYEQYF.

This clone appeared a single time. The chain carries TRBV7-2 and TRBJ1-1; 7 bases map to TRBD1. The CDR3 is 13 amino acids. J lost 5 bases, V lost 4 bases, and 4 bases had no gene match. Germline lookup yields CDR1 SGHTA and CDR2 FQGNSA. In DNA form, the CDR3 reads TGTGCCAGCAGCTCCTACAGGGGTACTGAAGCTTTCTTT. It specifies CASSSYRGTEAFF.

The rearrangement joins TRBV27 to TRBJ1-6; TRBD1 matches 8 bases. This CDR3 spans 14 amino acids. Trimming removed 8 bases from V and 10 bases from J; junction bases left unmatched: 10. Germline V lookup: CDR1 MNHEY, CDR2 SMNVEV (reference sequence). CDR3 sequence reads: CASRKGQAVSPLHF. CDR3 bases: TGTGCCAGCCGGAAGGGACAGGCAGTCTCACCCCTCCACTTT.

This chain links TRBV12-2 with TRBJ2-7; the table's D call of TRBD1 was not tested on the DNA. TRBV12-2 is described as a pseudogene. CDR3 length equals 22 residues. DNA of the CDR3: TGTGCAAGTCGCTTAGTTAATCTTTTTTGGGACAGGGTGCTTTCGGTTTACTACGAGCAGTACTTC. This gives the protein CASRLVNLFWDRVLSVYYEQYF.

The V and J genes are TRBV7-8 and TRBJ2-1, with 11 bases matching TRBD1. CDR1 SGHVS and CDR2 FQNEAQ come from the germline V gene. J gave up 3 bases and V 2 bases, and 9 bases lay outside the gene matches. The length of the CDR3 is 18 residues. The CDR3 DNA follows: TGTGCCAGCAGCTTAATGGCATTGGGGACAGGGGGCTACAATGAGCAGTTCTTC. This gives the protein CASSLMALGTGGYNEQFF.

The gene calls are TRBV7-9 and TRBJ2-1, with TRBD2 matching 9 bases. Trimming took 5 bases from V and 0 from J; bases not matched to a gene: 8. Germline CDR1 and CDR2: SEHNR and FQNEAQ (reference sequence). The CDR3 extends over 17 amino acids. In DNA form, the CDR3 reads TGTGCCAGCAGCCTGGGGCGGGAGGGGAGCTCCTACAATGAGCAGTTCTTC. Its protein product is CASSLGREGSSYNEQFF. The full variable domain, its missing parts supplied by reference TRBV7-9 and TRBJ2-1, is DTGVSQNPRHKITKRGQNVTFRCDPISEHNRLYWYRQTLGQGPEFLTYFQNEAQLEKSRLLSDRFSAERPKGSFSTLEIQRTEQGDSAMYLCASSLGREGSSYNEQFFGPGTRLTVL.